The T cell receptor (beta chain) described here comes from a study of cytomegalovirus exposure and HLA in healthy donors. The PCR had 60 Vbeta and 13 Jbeta primers. TCRdb's copy holds only in-frame clones and misses some; the assay was immunoSEQ multiplex PCR. This table has 150,000 to 200,000 clones, around 79% appearing once. V was cut by 6 bases and J by 4 bases, with 18 bases left in between. CDR1 and CDR2 from the germline V gene are MNHEY and SVGAGI. The CDR3 is 15 residues long. Material: PBMCs. The sequence was collected from a woman aged 45-59 years in good health and CMV-seronegative. V is TRBV6-5 and J is TRBJ2-5; possibly TRBD1 for D (5 bases). CDR3 nucleotide sequence: TGTGCCAGCAGACGTGCCCCAGGGCCGGGAGAGACCCAGTACTTC. This translates into CASRRAPGPGETQYF.